A single sample is the source of the 8 T cell receptor beta chains below, sequenced in a study of tumor-infiltrating lymphocytes in primary liver carcinoma. It was from approximately 20-30 mg of unsorted bulk tissue that RNA and DNA were co-extracted. With around 450 ng total RNA as template and a constant-region primer, TCR beta cDNA was made. The TCR beta library was amplified through three nested multiplex PCR rounds in a modified ARM-PCR procedure. The first two PCR rounds used TRBV1-TRBV30 forward primers with a C-beta reverse primer, roughly 10 cycles each. One entry per CDR3 protein, called by TCRdb with MiXCR from the multiplex PCR reads. The sample has about 190,000 distinct CDR3 sequences; around four fifths are singletons. The sequenced material came from tumor tissue from primary liver carcinoma. Receptors were obtained from a man aged 35 to 55 with primary liver carcinoma and hepatitis B virus infection.

With respect to this clonotype: The conserved phenylalanine or tryptophan is not found at the CDR3 terminus, so this likely reflects a read error. The chain employs TRBV5-6 and TRBJ2-2; perhaps TRBD2 as D (5 bases). CDR1 and CDR2 (germline): SGHDT, YYEEEE. The CDR3 has 16 residues. CDR3 residues: CASSLPYDKNTGELFY. The CDR3 DNA reads as TGTGCCAGCAGCTTGCCCTATGACAAGAACACCGGGGAACTGTTTTAT.

This chain uses TRBV29-1 with TRBJ2-7; 10 bases agree with TRBD1. Germline-derived CDR1 and CDR2 are SQVTM and ANQGSEA. J lost 8 bases, V lost 7 bases, and 17 bases had no gene match. The CDR3 has 15 residues. CDR3 region: CSAEEWDRGVDQQYF. The CDR3 DNA reads TGCAGCGCTGAGGAATGGGACAGGGGAGTTGACCAGCAGTACTTC.

The rearrangement uses TRBV21-1 and TRBJ2-1; TRBD1 was called by the table and not checked on the DNA. TRBV21-1 is a known pseudogene. There are 17 residues in the CDR3. The CDR3 here is CASYTGAGTGVVNEQFF. The CDR3, as DNA: TGTGCAAGCTACACGGGGGCCGGGACAGGGGTGGTCAATGAGCAGTTCTTC.

Worth noting for this clonotype: A much larger clone sits a single nucleotide away, making a read error possible. This rearrangement joins TRBV30 to TRBJ2-2, with TRBD1 identical over 12 bases. This CDR3 comprises 14 residues. CDR1 and CDR2 from the germline V gene are GTSNPN and SVGIG (reference sequence). The CDR3 here is CAWSRDRGPGELLF. The CDR3 DNA reads TGTGCCTGGAGTAGGGACAGGGGGCCCGGGGAGCTGCTTTTT.

A note on this clonotype: The junction does not match germline at one end; this may be a read error. The J gene is TRBJ2-5, the V gene TRBV12-3 or TRBV12-4; 10 bases match TRBD2. The CDR3 extends over 14 amino acids. The CDR3 here is CASSSSGRHKTQHF. CDR3 nucleotide sequence: TGTGCCAGCAGTTCTAGCGGGAGACACAAGACCCAGCACTTC.

This sequence joins TRBV29-1 and TRBJ2-1; D is ambiguous. This CDR3 has 14 residues. Trimming took 1 base from V and 9 from J, leaving 16 bases between them. Germline V lookup: CDR1 SQVTM, CDR2 ANQGSEA. Written as DNA, the CDR3 is TGCAGCGTTGAAGTGATGCATGGGGAAAGTGAGCAGTTCTTC. Protein product: CSVEVMHGESEQFF.

This clonotype has at least ten counts. This chain links TRBV7-9 with TRBJ2-2; a possible D gene is TRBD1 (6 bases). Trimming left V 5 bases short and J 6 bases short, with 13 bases between. CDR1 SEHNR and CDR2 FQNEAQ come from the germline V gene (reference sequence). The CDR3 sequence is 14 residues long. The CDR3 reads CASSRTAQAGELFF. The CDR3 nucleotides are TGTGCCAGCAGCCGGACAGCCCAGGCCGGGGAGCTGTTTTTT.

Regarding this clonotype: One end of the junction varies from germline; a read error may be responsible. The rearrangement uses TRBV11-2 and TRBJ2-1, with D perhaps TRBD2 (5 bases). Germline V gene lookup returns CDR1 SGHAT and CDR2 FQNNGV. The CDR3 consists of 16 residues. Written as DNA, the CDR3 is TGTGCCAACACTTATTCTAGCCAGAGCTCCTACAATAAGCAGTTCTTC. Translated: CANTYSSQSSYNKQFF. The full variable domain, rest sourced from reference TRBV11-2 and TRBJ2-1, is EAGVAQSPRYKIIEKRQSVAFWCNPISGHATLYWYQQILGQGPKLLIQFQNNGVVDDSQLPKDRFSAERLKGVDSTLKIQPAKLEDSAVYLCANTYSSQSSYNKQFFGPGTRLTVL.